This is a list of T cell receptor beta chains from one sample in a study of T cell responses to AZD1222 COVID-19 vaccine. Here immunoSEQ multiplex PCR was the method, and the copy in TCRdb shows in-frame clones only, minus some. The table lists roughly 50,000 clones, roughly 90% of them singletons. Sample: peripheral blood, taken on day 0 of AZD1222 vaccination. These receptors were taken from an adult in good health. The CDR3 runs from the conserved cysteine through the conserved F or W. A D gene is named only where the DNA matches it firmly. Only part of the rows carry a size: once, few, many, or a class if the clone is expanded.

V gene	clone size	J gene	D gene	CDR3 protein	CDR3 DNA
TRBV29-1	-	TRBJ1-3	-	CSGTGPPRNTIYF	TGCAGCGGGACGGGGCCCCCCCGGAACACCATATATTTT
TRBV15	-	TRBJ1-4	-	CATSRVVSEKLFF	TGTGCCACCAGCAGAGTGGTCAGTGAAAAACTGTTTTTT
TRBV7-9	-	TRBJ1-6	-	CASSPRGVGDSPLHF	TGTGCCAGCAGCCCGAGGGGCGTTGGGGATTCACCCCTCCACTTT
TRBV3-1/TRBV3-2	once	TRBJ1-6	-	CASSQGQGGSPLHF	TGTGCCAGCAGCCAAGGCCAGGGAGGTTCACCCCTCCACTTT
TRBV18	once	TRBJ2-3	TRBD2	CASSPSEAGVVTDTQYF	TGTGCCAGCTCACCAAGTGAAGCGGGAGTTGTAACAGATACGCAGTATTTT
TRBV9	-	TRBJ2-5	-	CASIVVETQYF	TGTGCCAGCATCGTGGTAGAGACCCAGTACTTC
TRBV6-5	few	TRBJ1-2	-	CASSYSKWGNYGYTF	TGTGCCAGCAGTTACTCGAAATGGGGAAACTATGGCTACACCTTC
TRBV7-3	-	TRBJ2-1	-	CASSLMVGGDSSYNEQFF	TGTGCCAGCAGCTTAATGGTTGGCGGGGATAGCTCCTACAATGAGCAGTTCTTC
TRBV9	-	TRBJ1-3	TRBD1	CASSVRTGSISGNTIYF	TGTGCCAGCAGCGTAAGGACAGGGTCCATCTCTGGAAACACCATATATTTT
TRBV12-3/TRBV12-4	-	TRBJ1-1	-	CASRQGLNTEAFF	TGTGCCAGCAGACAGGGTTTGAACACTGAAGCTTTCTTT
TRBV7-8	once	TRBJ2-3	-	CASSLGPSTDTQYF	TGTGCCAGCAGCTTGGGACCGAGCACAGATACGCAGTATTTT
TRBV7-3	-	TRBJ2-2	TRBD2	CASSLWRRASGRAVDTGELFF	TGTGCCAGCAGCTTATGGCGCCGGGCTAGCGGGAGGGCCGTCGACACCGGGGAGCTGTTTTTT
TRBV5-1	-	TRBJ1-2	TRBD1	CASRDGTGGGYTF	TGCGCCAGCAGGGACGGGACAGGGGGAGGCTACACCTTC
TRBV24-1	-	TRBJ1-2	TRBD1	CATSDARQGWGYTF	TGTGCCACCAGTGATGCCCGACAGGGTTGGGGCTACACCTTC
TRBV27	-	TRBJ1-4	-	CASSFRGLREKLFF	TGTGCCAGCAGTTTTCGGGGACTCCGTGAAAAACTGTTTTTT
TRBV7-8	-	TRBJ2-2	TRBD2	CASSFLAGAGTGELFF	TGTGCCAGCAGCTTCCTAGCGGGAGCAGGCACCGGGGAGCTGTTTTTT
TRBV6-5	-	TRBJ1-2	-	CASSPGAAYGYTF	TGTGCCAGCAGCCCGGGAGCCGCTTATGGCTACACCTTC
TRBV5-1	-	TRBJ1-4	TRBD1	CASSLSPQGGTATNEKLFF	TGCGCCAGCAGCTTGTCCCCACAGGGGGGGACGGCAACTAATGAAAAACTGTTTTTT
TRBV2	-	TRBJ2-2	TRBD2	CAKQRTSGIISGELFF	TGTGCCAAACAAAGGACTAGCGGGATAATCTCCGGGGAGCTGTTTTTT
TRBV5-4	-	TRBJ2-1	-	CASSAFGEQFF	TGTGCCAGCAGCGCTTTTGGTGAGCAGTTCTTC
TRBV28	-	TRBJ2-2	-	CASSLLTGELFF	TGTGCCAGCAGTTTACTCACCGGGGAGCTGTTTTTT
TRBV19	-	TRBJ1-1	-	CASTLQGWEGEAFF	TGTGCCAGTACCCTCCAGGGGTGGGAGGGTGAAGCTTTCTTT
TRBV6-6	-	TRBJ2-5	TRBD2	CASTRRTSGSLETQYF	TGTGCCAGCACCCGTCGGACTAGCGGGAGTTTGGAGACCCAGTACTTC
TRBV27	-	TRBJ2-1	-	CASSLAGSYNEQFF	TGTGCCAGCAGTTTGGCGGGTTCCTACAATGAGCAGTTCTTC
TRBV7-9	-	TRBJ1-4	-	CASSFTVTNEKLFF	TGTGCCAGCAGCTTTACCGTGACTAATGAAAAACTGTTTTTT
TRBV7-9	-	TRBJ2-1	TRBD2	CASRRLAGAWEQFF	TGTGCCAGCAGACGACTAGCGGGAGCATGGGAGCAGTTCTTC
TRBV24-1	-	TRBJ1-1	-	CATSGPGGRTEAFF	TGTGCCACCAGTGGGCCGGGGGGTAGGACTGAAGCTTTCTTT
TRBV5-1	-	TRBJ2-3	TRBD2	CASSLQGLAGGRTDTQYF	TGCGCCAGCAGCTTGCAAGGACTAGCGGGAGGGAGGACAGATACGCAGTATTTT
TRBV5-1	-	TRBJ2-3	TRBD2	CASSENILAGGGDTQYF	TGCGCCAGCAGCGAGAACATACTAGCGGGAGGCGGAGATACGCAGTATTTT
TRBV19	-	TRBJ2-7	TRBD1	CASSPGGEKPYEQYF	TGTGCCAGTAGTCCAGGGGGCGAGAAACCCTACGAGCAGTACTTC
TRBV27	few	TRBJ1-5	-	CASSLRGAEPQHF	TGTGCCAGCAGTTTAAGAGGTGCAGAGCCCCAGCATTTT
TRBV19	-	TRBJ1-1	TRBD1	CATKMTGTRTEAFF	TGTGCCACCAAAATGACAGGGACGAGAACTGAAGCTTTCTTT
TRBV2	-	TRBJ1-6	TRBD1	CASRGTGGPLHF	TGTGCCAGCAGGGGGACAGGGGGGCCCCTCCACTTT
TRBV7-6	once	TRBJ2-5	TRBD2	CASSYSLAGAKQETQYF	TGTGCCAGCAGCTACAGCCTAGCGGGAGCTAAACAAGAGACCCAGTACTTC
TRBV6-5	-	TRBJ1-5	TRBD1	CASGAGGPQHF	TGTGCCAGTGGGGCAGGGGGGCCCCAGCATTTT
TRBV4-1	-	TRBJ2-1	TRBD2	CASSQVAGTSTEQFF	TGCGCCAGCAGCCAAGTCGCCGGGACTAGTACTGAGCAGTTCTTC
TRBV7-3	-	TRBJ2-2	-	CASSPNGGTGELFF	TGTGCCAGCAGCCCCAACGGGGGCACCGGGGAGCTGTTTTTT
TRBV27	-	TRBJ2-2	-	CASSLTRTQPTGELFF	TGTGCCAGCAGTTTAACCAGAACACAACCCACCGGGGAGCTGTTTTTT
TRBV18	few	TRBJ2-5	-	CASSPGGETQYF	TGTGCCAGCTCACCGGGTGGGGAGACCCAGTACTTC
TRBV4-2	-	TRBJ2-3	-	CASSLAGVRRNADTQYF	TGTGCCAGCAGCCTAGCCGGGGTTAGGCGCAACGCAGATACGCAGTATTTT
TRBV14	-	TRBJ2-7	TRBD1	CASSRTGGPYEQYF	TGTGCCAGCAGCCGGACAGGGGGCCCCTACGAGCAGTACTTC
TRBV29-1	-	TRBJ1-1	-	CSVQNTEAFF	TGCAGCGTTCAGAACACTGAAGCTTTCTTT
TRBV25-1	-	TRBJ2-5	-	CASSPPGQGQETQYF	TGTGCCAGCAGTCCGCCGGGGCAGGGACAAGAGACCCAGTACTTC
TRBV11-2	-	TRBJ2-1	TRBD2	CASSPPGLATVGQFF	TGTGCCAGCAGCCCTCCGGGACTAGCGACGGTCGGCCAGTTCTTC
TRBV9	once	TRBJ2-3	-	CASSVVDRLPSTDTQYF	TGTGCCAGCAGCGTAGTTGATCGGCTACCTAGCACAGATACGCAGTATTTT
TRBV4-1	-	TRBJ1-4	TRBD1	CASSQTPSTGINEKLFF	TGCGCCAGCAGCCAAACCCCCTCGACAGGGATTAATGAAAAACTGTTTTTT
TRBV7-9	-	TRBJ2-1	-	CASSPVAGVDNEQFF	TGTGCCAGCAGCCCCGTGGCTGGGGTGGACAATGAGCAGTTCTTC
TRBV30	once	TRBJ1-2	TRBD1	CAWTGQGREYGYTF	TGTGCCTGGACGGGACAGGGGAGAGAGTATGGCTACACCTTC
TRBV5-6	-	TRBJ2-1	TRBD2	CASSFISLAGRNEQFF	TGTGCCAGCAGCTTTATCTCACTAGCGGGACGAAATGAGCAGTTCTTC
TRBV12-3/TRBV12-4	-	TRBJ2-1	-	CASSRNRYNEQFF	TGTGCCAGCAGCAGAAATAGGTACAATGAGCAGTTCTTC
TRBV6-5	-	TRBJ1-2	TRBD1	CASSSDRALGGYTF	TGTGCCAGCAGTTCGGACAGGGCCTTAGGGGGCTACACCTTC
TRBV11-2	once	TRBJ2-3	-	CASSLDWDSLGDTQYF	TGTGCCAGCAGCTTAGATTGGGATAGCTTGGGCGATACGCAGTATTTT
TRBV12-5	-	TRBJ2-2	-	CASGLNPRNTGELFF	TGTGCTAGTGGTTTGAACCCCCGAAACACCGGGGAGCTGTTTTTT